This entry lists 15 T cell receptor beta chains sequenced from one sample in a study of T cell repertoires in cytomegalovirus infection. Each CDR3 protein is one row after TCRdb ran MiXCR on the reads. There are fewer than 300,000 distinct CDR3 sequences in the sample; around 25% occur only once, and 14% lies in the top ten. Sequencing was performed on PBMCs. These receptors all stem from a human donor in good health (CMV status not recorded). Some clones in this sample may be carry-over from other donors' samples.

The gene calls are TRBV5-1 and TRBJ2-7, with 11 bases lining up with TRBD2. Trimming took 2 bases from V and 6 from J; bases not matched to a gene: 1. Germline V gives CDR1 SGHRS, CDR2 YFSETQ. This CDR3 spans 13 amino acids. CDR3 in DNA: TGCGCCAGCAGCTTACTAGCGGGAGTCGAGCAGTACTTC. This translates into CASSLLAGVEQYF.

This chain uses TRBV2 with TRBJ2-7; TRBD1 agrees at 7 bases. Germline CDR1 and CDR2: SNHLY and FYNNEI. V gave up 10 bases and J gave up 2 bases; unmatched junction bases: 11. The CDR3 extends over 14 amino acids. The DNA of the CDR3 is TGTGCCACCGCAAGCCTGGGACAGACCTACGAGCAGTACTTC. Amino acid sequence: CATASLGQTYEQYF.

This clonotype was seen more than once but under ten times. The chain joins TRBV6-1 to TRBJ1-5, with no clear D. V gave up 8 bases and J gave up 3 bases, with 20 bases separating them. Germline V gene data show CDR1 as MNHNS and CDR2 as SASEGT. The CDR3 runs to 16 residues. As DNA, the CDR3 is TGTGCCAGCTCCCCACCCCTGGGCAGGTTCAATCAGCCCCAGCATTTT. It codes for CASSPPLGRFNQPQHF.

This clonotype has at least ten counts. This chain's CDR3 is CASSLISGLAGAPSPTDTQYF. CDR3 sequence (DNA): TGTGCCAGCAGCTTAATTTCGGGACTAGCGGGAGCGCCCTCTCCCACAGATACGCAGTATTTT. The rearrangement joins TRBV7-2 to TRBJ2-3, with 14 positions matching TRBD2. The CDR3 is made up of 21 amino acids. Trimming at V came to 2 bases and at J to 2 bases, leaving 15 bases not matched to a gene. Per germline, CDR1 SGHTA and CDR2 FQGNSA.

The V call is TRBV19, the J call TRBJ2-1; D not certain. CDR3 size: 15 residues. From germline, CDR1 is LNHDA and CDR2 SQIVND (reference sequence). The germline V and J ends were trimmed by 1 base and 0 bases, with 7 bases remaining between them. The CDR3 reads CASSIASLSYNEQFF. CDR3 sequence (DNA): TGTGCCAGTAGTATAGCGTCCCTCTCCTACAATGAGCAGTTCTTC.

With respect to this clonotype: Relative to the germline gene, one junction end is altered; a read error may explain this. The chain carries TRBV18 and TRBJ2-5; 11 bases map to TRBD2. Germline CDR1 is KGHSH and CDR2 is LQKENI. The CDR3 loop spans 16 amino acids. The CDR3 DNA reads TGTGCCAGCTCACCACCCCTAGCGGGGGGACAAGAGACCCAGTGCTTC. It codes for CASSPPLAGGQETQCF.

In its sample, this clonotype was seen many times. The chain links TRBV11-2 to TRBJ2-7; TRBD2 agrees at 14 bases. In germline, CDR1 is SGHAT, CDR2 FQNNGV. The CDR3 contains 15 residues. Germline trimming cut 4 bases from V and 2 bases from J; bases unmatched to any gene: 1. In nucleotides, the CDR3 is TGTGCCAGCAGCTCGACTAGCGGGGGGGCCTACGAGCAGTACTTC. This translates into CASSSTSGGAYEQYF.

The chain has TRBV10-3 and TRBJ2-7; D remains ambiguous. The V gene lost 0 bases and the J gene lost 1 base, with 7 bases spanning the gap. Germline assignment: CDR1 ENHRY and CDR2 SYGVKD. CDR3 size: 14 residues. CDR3 in amino acids: CAISESPLSYEQYF. The CDR3 DNA is TGTGCCATCAGTGAGTCTCCCCTATCCTACGAGCAGTACTTC.

V and J are TRBV6-5 and TRBJ2-7, with 11 bases identical to TRBD1. Germline-derived CDR1 and CDR2 are MNHEY and SVGAGI. The J segment lost 6 bases and the V segment lost 6 bases, leaving 4 bases of the junction unmatched. The CDR3 is 13 residues long. CDR3 sequence (DNA): TGTGCCAGCAGCCAGGGACAGGGGGTCGAGCAGTACTTC. It specifies CASSQGQGVEQYF.

A few counts support this clonotype. The chain employs TRBV7-2 and TRBJ1-3; 9 nucleotides agree with TRBD1. Germline CDR1 is SGHTA and CDR2 is FQGNSA. The CDR3 has 15 residues. Trimming removed 5 bases from V and 3 bases from J; junction bases left unmatched: 5. The CDR3 sequence is CASSPGTGIGNTIYF. CDR3 DNA sequence: TGTGCCAGCAGCCCAGGGACAGGGATTGGAAACACCATATATTTT.

This clonotype was found many times. This sequence joins TRBV7-2 and TRBJ2-1; D gene unclear. This CDR3 contains 14 residues. Germline lookup yields CDR1 SGHTA and CDR2 FQGNSA. V was shortened by 5 bases and J by 4 bases, with 12 bases between the two germline ends. In nucleotides, the CDR3 is TGTGCCAGCAGCGCCCGGGCCGAGTACAATGAGCAGTTCTTC. Amino acids: CASSARAEYNEQFF.

The rearrangement uses TRBV7-8 and TRBJ2-3, with unresolved D. The V gene lost 7 bases and the J gene lost 2 bases, with 13 bases spanning the gap. The CDR3 contains 14 residues. CDR1 SGHVS and CDR2 FQNEAQ come from the germline V gene. The CDR3 DNA sequence: TGTGCCAGCATTTTAAACACCCTCACAGATACGCAGTATTTT. It yields the protein CASILNTLTDTQYF.

The V and J genes are TRBV6-5 and TRBJ1-1, with TRBD1 matching 7 bases. This CDR3 region has 14 residues. CDR1 is MNHEY, CDR2 SVGAGI, per germline. The V gene end was trimmed by 6 bases and the J gene end by 5 bases; junction bases not matched to a gene: 9. CDR3 region: CASRRQGMWTEAFF. DNA for the CDR3: TGTGCCAGCAGAAGACAGGGTATGTGGACTGAAGCTTTCTTT.

This clonotype turned up a few times. The chain recombines TRBV7-2 with TRBJ2-7; TRBD1 matches at 7 bases. This CDR3 region has 13 residues. V lost 3 bases and J lost 2; bases outside the gene matches: 1. Per germline, CDR1 SGHTA and CDR2 FQGNSA. CDR3: CASSFGTAYEQYF. In nucleotides, the CDR3 is TGTGCCAGCAGCTTCGGGACAGCCTACGAGCAGTACTTC.

This clonotype has a count of ten or more. The rearrangement uses TRBV6-1 and TRBJ1-5; TRBD1 might be the D (6 bases). This CDR3 contains 15 residues. Trimming removed 10 bases at V and 6 bases at J, with 22 bases between. The germline CDR1 and CDR2 sequences are MNHNS and SASEGT. The DNA for the CDR3 is TGTGCCACCAAGGAGGGGGAAACTTGGGGTCAGCCCCAGCATTTT. Translation gives CATKEGETWGQPQHF.